The present entry profiles one T cell receptor (beta chain) with its context. This specimen belongs to a study of blood T cells in healthy people across ages. The use of a sample-barcoded 5' primer and a J-beta primer mix characterized a second PCR of about 7 to 12 cycles. Every cDNA molecule bore a tag from a template-switch adaptor containing 12 random nucleotides. The yield of each sample was at least 2.5 million CDR3-containing paired-end reads. Each CDR3 protein is one row after TCRdb ran MiXCR on the 5' RACE reads. In the table there are 700,000 to 950,000 distinct CDR3 sequences, roughly 60% of which are singletons. This CDR3 contains 14 residues. The germline gives CDR1 MNHEY, CDR2 SMNVEV (reference sequence).

V and J are TRBV27 and TRBJ2-5, with 8 positions matching TRBD1. The end of the DNA fits TRBJ2-7 better, so the J call may be wrong. This TCR came from a young man in good health. Sample: blood. In nucleotides, the CDR3 is TGTGCCAGCAGTTCACAGGGGGGATTCTACGAGCAGTACTTC. Amino acids: CASSSQGGFYEQYF.